Listed below are T cell receptor beta chains from one sample, sequenced in a study of CD8 T cells in ankylosing spondylitis. MiXCR was run by TCRdb on the 5' RACE reads, yielding one entry per CDR3 protein. The table records 130,000 or so distinct CDR3 sequences, approximately 6.8% of them present only once. Material for sequencing was blood, either unsorted or a sorted T cell fraction (not recorded which). The receptors come from a male donor with ankylosing spondylitis or in good health (not recorded which). The CDR3 runs from the conserved cysteine through the conserved F or W. D genes are given only for firm matches. A clone size is listed for some rows: how often the clone was seen (once, few, many), or a class if it is expanded.

v_gene	j_gene	abundance	d_gene	CDR3aa	CDR3nt
TRBV5-1	TRBJ2-3	many	TRBD2	CASSPTPLAGGTTDTQYF	TGCGCCAGCAGCCCGACCCCCCTAGCGGGGGGGACCACAGATACGCAGTATTTT
TRBV5-1	TRBJ1-2	.	TRBD1	CASSSGQDNYGYTF	TGCGCCAGCAGCTCGGGACAGGATAACTATGGCTACACCTTC
TRBV5-1	TRBJ1-1	many	.	CASSAGTANTEAFF	TGCGCCAGCAGCGCCGGGACGGCGAACACTGAAGCTTTCTTT
TRBV20-1	TRBJ2-1	many	TRBD2	CSARIAGREFSYNEQFF	TGCAGTGCTAGGATCGCTGGGCGGGAGTTCTCCTACAATGAGCAGTTCTTC
TRBV20-1	TRBJ2-7	many	.	CSAPDESYEQYF	TGCAGTGCTCCGGACGAATCCTACGAGCAGTACTTC
TRBV27	TRBJ2-3	many	.	CASSMGQEPTDTQYF	TGTGCCAGCAGCATGGGACAAGAACCCACAGATACGCAGTATTTT
TRBV7-9	TRBJ2-1	many	.	CASSLRGMGLDGNEQFF	TGTGCCAGCAGCTTAAGAGGAATGGGACTCGACGGGAATGAGCAGTTCTTC
TRBV5-1	TRBJ1-3	many	.	CASSFGQSGNTIYF	TGCGCCAGCAGCTTCGGACAGTCTGGAAACACCATATATTTT
TRBV18	TRBJ2-3	.	.	CASSPRPGSNTDTQYF	TGTGCCAGCTCACCTCGTCCGGGGAGTAACACAGATACGCAGTATTTT
TRBV29-1	TRBJ2-3	many	.	CSVEGRPRSTDTQYF	TGCAGCGTTGAGGGACGGCCGCGAAGCACAGATACGCAGTATTTT
TRBV12-3/TRBV12-4	TRBJ2-7	many	TRBD1	CASSSGQGYEQYF	TGTGCCAGCAGTTCGGGACAGGGCTACGAGCAGTACTTC
TRBV12-3/TRBV12-4	TRBJ1-4	.	TRBD1	CASIRDRDKLFF	TGTGCCAGCATTCGTGACAGGGATAAACTGTTTTTT
TRBV5-6	TRBJ2-1	many	TRBD1	CASSLGTGGSNEQFF	TGTGCCAGCAGCTTGGGGACAGGGGGATCAAATGAGCAGTTCTTC
TRBV5-6	TRBJ2-4	.	TRBD2	CASSSGLAGVNAKNIQYF	TGTGCCAGCAGCTCGGGGCTAGCGGGAGTTAACGCCAAAAACATTCAGTACTTC
TRBV5-1	TRBJ2-1	.	.	CASSLDTGGGNEQFF	TGCGCCAGCAGCTTGGATACTGGTGGCGGTAATGAGCAGTTCTTC
TRBV29-1	TRBJ1-1	many	.	CSVASVLRTEAFF	TGCAGCGTTGCCTCAGTCCTGAGGACTGAAGCTTTCTTT
TRBV3-1	TRBJ2-6	few	.	CASSQEGPGANVLTF	TGTGCCAGCTCCCAAGAGGGCCCTGGGGCCAACGTCCTGACTTTC
TRBV20-1	TRBJ2-1	many	.	CSASIRVAGNEQFF	TGCAGTGCTAGTATTAGGGTAGCAGGCAATGAGCAGTTCTTC
TRBV20-1	TRBJ2-1	many	TRBD2	CSALTSGGPGYNEQFF	TGCAGTGCTTTGACTAGCGGGGGGCCCGGATACAATGAGCAGTTCTTC
TRBV30	TRBJ2-1	many	.	CAWSVNEQFF	TGTGCCTGGAGTGTCAATGAGCAGTTCTTC
TRBV29-1	TRBJ2-3	many	TRBD2	CSVAGLAGGRTDTQYF	TGCAGCGTCGCCGGACTAGCGGGAGGCCGCACAGATACGCAGTATTTT
TRBV29-1	TRBJ2-5	many	TRBD1	CSVENRDRGSETQYF	TGCAGCGTTGAAAATCGGGACAGGGGTTCTGAGACCCAGTACTTC
TRBV5-1	TRBJ2-1	many	.	CASHRGGAQNEQFF	TGCGCCAGCCACCGAGGGGGGGCTCAAAATGAGCAGTTCTTC
TRBV27	TRBJ2-7	many	TRBD1	CASSRPKDRGYEQYF	TGTGCCAGCAGCAGACCCAAGGACAGGGGTTACGAGCAGTACTTC
TRBV20-1	TRBJ2-1	many	.	CSARSWSARDSYNEQFF	TGCAGTGCTAGAAGTTGGTCCGCTAGAGACTCCTACAATGAGCAGTTCTTC
TRBV20-1	TRBJ1-5	many	.	CSARVSHRDNQPQHF	TGCAGTGCTAGAGTCTCCCACAGGGACAATCAGCCCCAGCATTTT
TRBV7-8	TRBJ1-5	many	.	CASSSTRGRRQPQHF	TGTGCCAGCAGCTCGACCCGTGGCAGGCGTCAGCCCCAGCATTTT
TRBV5-1	TRBJ2-3	many	.	CASSLRGEVDTQYF	TGCGCCAGCAGCTTGAGGGGAGAGGTTGATACGCAGTATTTT
TRBV5-1	TRBJ2-7	many	TRBD1	CASSWTGTGEGEQYF	TGCGCCAGCAGCTGGACCGGGACAGGGGAGGGAGAGCAGTACTTC
TRBV7-9	TRBJ2-2	many	.	CASMQTGELFF	TGTGCCAGCATGCAGACCGGGGAGCTGTTTTTT
TRBV5-1	TRBJ2-7	many	TRBD2	CASSYNSGSRYEQYF	TGCGCCAGCAGCTACAATAGCGGGAGTCGGTACGAGCAGTACTTC
TRBV7-9	TRBJ2-1	.	.	CASSDSGLYNEQFF	TGTGCCAGCAGCGATAGCGGCCTCTACAATGAGCAGTTCTTC
TRBV5-1	TRBJ2-1	many	.	CASSLSEGGPANEQFF	TGCGCCAGCAGCTTGTCTGAGGGAGGACCTGCGAATGAGCAGTTCTTC
TRBV3-1	TRBJ2-3	many	.	CASSHWQDTDTQYF	TGTGCCAGCAGCCATTGGCAGGACACAGATACGCAGTATTTT
TRBV20-1	TRBJ2-3	many	.	CSASVWLGGTDTQYF	TGCAGTGCTAGTGTTTGGCTAGGCGGCACAGATACGCAGTATTTT
TRBV5-5	TRBJ2-7	many	TRBD1	CASSKIPTGLTAYEQYF	TGTGCCAGCAGCAAAATCCCGACAGGGCTTACCGCCTACGAGCAGTACTTC
TRBV5-1	TRBJ2-1	many	.	CASGAGLSSYNEQFF	TGCGCCAGCGGGGCGGGGCTCAGCTCCTACAATGAGCAGTTCTTC
TRBV3-1	TRBJ1-1	many	.	CASRRQGTEAFF	TGTGCCAGCAGGAGGCAGGGGACTGAAGCTTTCTTT
TRBV5-1	TRBJ2-7	many	.	CASSLTTYEQYF	TGCGCCAGCAGCTTAACCACCTACGAGCAGTACTTC
TRBV27	TRBJ2-1	many	TRBD2	CASKFGSGSAGLYNEQFF	TGTGCCAGCAAGTTCGGGTCGGGATCAGCGGGATTGTACAATGAGCAGTTCTTC
TRBV5-1	TRBJ2-7	many	.	CASSLLIGQGEQYF	TGCGCCAGCAGCTTGCTTATTGGGCAGGGCGAGCAGTACTTC
TRBV25-1	TRBJ1-3	many	.	CASSEAGNTIYF	TGTGCCAGCAGTGAAGCTGGAAACACCATATATTTT
TRBV20-1	TRBJ2-3	many	TRBD2	CSARDTLAGEADTQYF	TGCAGTGCTAGAGATACTCTAGCGGGAGAGGCAGATACGCAGTATTTT
TRBV4-1	TRBJ2-2	.	.	CASSQGARSTGELFF	TGCGCCAGCAGCCAAGGGGCCCGGAGCACCGGGGAGCTGTTTTTT
TRBV20-1	TRBJ2-5	many	TRBD2	CSAPPLAAGGHTQYF	TGCAGTGCACCTCCTCTGGCCGCGGGGGGTCACACCCAGTACTTC
TRBV4-1	TRBJ1-1	few	.	CASSQGDYGGGTEAFF	TGCGCCAGCAGCCAAGGTGATTACGGGGGGGGCACTGAAGCTTTCTTT
TRBV16	TRBJ2-7	once	.	CASSRPVGNYEQYF	TGTGCCAGCAGCCGCCCTGTAGGGAACTACGAGCAGTACTTC
TRBV5-1	TRBJ1-1	many	TRBD1	CASTGTVNTEAFF	TGCGCCAGCACCGGGACAGTGAACACTGAAGCTTTCTTT
TRBV29-1	TRBJ2-7	many	TRBD1	CSVSGTGPYEQYF	TGCAGCGTTTCCGGGACAGGCCCCTACGAGCAGTACTTC
TRBV3-1	TRBJ2-3	many	.	CASSHRTDTQYF	TGTGCCAGCAGCCACCGCACAGATACGCAGTATTTT
TRBV5-5	TRBJ1-5	many	TRBD1	CASSLGQGMGQPQHF	TGTGCCAGCAGCCTGGGACAGGGGATGGGTCAGCCCCAGCATTTT
TRBV5-1	TRBJ2-3	many	.	CASSLAGGFADTQYF	TGCGCCAGCAGCTTGGCCGGTGGTTTTGCAGATACGCAGTATTTT